The clone carrying this TCR beta chain was recorded many times. RNA transcripts provided the template for amplifying TCR beta CDR3 regions. First-round RT-PCR used HTBI primers; second-round multiplex PCR followed. TCRdb processed the multiplex PCR reads anew with MiXCR; each CDR3 protein has one entry. The table has 680,000 or so distinct CDR3 sequences, about a fifth seen once. The entry originates in a study of Graves' ophthalmopathy and Graves' hyperthyroidism. The junction had 3 bases not matched to a gene; V was cut back by 6 bases and J by 1 base. CDR3 length: 14 amino acids. The germline gives CDR1 ENHRY, CDR2 SYGVKD.

The chain recombines TRBV10-3 with TRBJ1-1; the match to TRBD1 covers 9 bases. The source is a woman between 18 and 29 years old with stable Graves' hyperthyroidism. Some clones in this sample may be carry-over from other donors' samples. The sequenced material came from peripheral blood. As DNA, the CDR3 is TGTGCCATCAGGGGACAGGGCGAGAACACTGAAGCTTTCTTT. Amino acid sequence: CAIRGQGENTEAFF.